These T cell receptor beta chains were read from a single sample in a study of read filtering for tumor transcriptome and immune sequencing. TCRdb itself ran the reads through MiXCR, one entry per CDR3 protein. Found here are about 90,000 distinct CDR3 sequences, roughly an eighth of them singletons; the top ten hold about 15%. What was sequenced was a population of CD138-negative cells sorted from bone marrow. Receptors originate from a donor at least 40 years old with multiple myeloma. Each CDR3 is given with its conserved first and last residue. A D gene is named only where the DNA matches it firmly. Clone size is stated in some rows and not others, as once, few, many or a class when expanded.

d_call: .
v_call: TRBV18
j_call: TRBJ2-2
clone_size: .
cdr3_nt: TGTGCCAGCTCACGAACCGGGCCCTTCTCCGGGGAGCTGTTTTTT
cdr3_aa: CASSRTGPFSGELFF

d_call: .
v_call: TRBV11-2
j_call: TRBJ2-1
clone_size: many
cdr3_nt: TGTGCCAGCAGCTTAGATCGCAGGGGCTCCTACAATGAGCAGTTCTTC
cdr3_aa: CASSLDRRGSYNEQFF

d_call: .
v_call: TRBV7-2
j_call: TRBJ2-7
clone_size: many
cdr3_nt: TGTGCCAGCAGCTTAGAGTGGCCTGCCTACGAGCAGTACTTC
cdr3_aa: CASSLEWPAYEQYF

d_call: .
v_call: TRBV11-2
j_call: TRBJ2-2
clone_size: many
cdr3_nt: TGTGCCAGCAGCTTCACGAGCGGGGAGCTGTTTTTT
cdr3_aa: CASSFTSGELFF

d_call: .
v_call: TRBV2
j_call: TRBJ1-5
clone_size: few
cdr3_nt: TGTGCCAGCAGTGAAGTTCTTGAAAATCAGCCCCAGCATTTT
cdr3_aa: CASSEVLENQPQHF

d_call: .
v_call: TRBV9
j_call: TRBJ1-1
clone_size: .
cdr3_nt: TGTGCCAGCAGCGTAGGAGGAGGGCGGGAGAACACTGAAGCTTTCTTT
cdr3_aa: CASSVGGGRENTEAFF

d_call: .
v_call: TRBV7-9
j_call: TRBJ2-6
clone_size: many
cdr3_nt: TGTGCCAGCCTCCTCATCCACTCTGGGGCCAACGTCCTGACTTTC
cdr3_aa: CASLLIHSGANVLTF

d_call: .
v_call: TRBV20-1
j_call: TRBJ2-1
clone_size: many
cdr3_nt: TGCAGTGCCACTCGCTCTCAGCAGTTCTTC
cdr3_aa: CSATRSQQFF

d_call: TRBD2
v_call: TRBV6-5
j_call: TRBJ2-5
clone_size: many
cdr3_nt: TGTGCCAGCAGTTCCCCGGGACTAGCAGAGACCCAGTACTTC
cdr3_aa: CASSSPGLAETQYF

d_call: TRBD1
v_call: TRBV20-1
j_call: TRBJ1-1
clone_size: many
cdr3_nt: TGCAGTGCTAGACCCTGGGACAGGGGGTACACTGAAGCTTTCTTT
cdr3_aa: CSARPWDRGYTEAFF

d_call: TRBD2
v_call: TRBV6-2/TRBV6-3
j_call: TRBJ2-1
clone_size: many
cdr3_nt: TGTGCCAGCAGTGGCAGAGCGGGAGGGAGCTCCTACAATGAGCAGTTCTTC
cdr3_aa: CASSGRAGGSSYNEQFF

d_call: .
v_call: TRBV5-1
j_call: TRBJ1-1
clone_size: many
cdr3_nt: TGCGCCAGCAGCTTGGGAAGGGGTGAAGCTTTCTTT
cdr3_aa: CASSLGRGEAFF

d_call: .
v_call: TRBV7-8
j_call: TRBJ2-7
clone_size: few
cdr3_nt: TGTGCCAGCAGCTTAGAAGTACGTGGGCGGTACTTC
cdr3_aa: CASSLEVRGRYF

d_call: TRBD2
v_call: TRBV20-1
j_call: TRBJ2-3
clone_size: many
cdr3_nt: TGCAGTGCTAGGGGACTAGCGGGAGCGGGAGATACGCAGTATTTT
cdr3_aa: CSARGLAGAGDTQYF

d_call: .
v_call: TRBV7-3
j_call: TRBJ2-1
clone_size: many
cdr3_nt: TGTGCCAGCAGCTTATACGGCCTAGCGAACAATGAGCAGTTCTTC
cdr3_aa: CASSLYGLANNEQFF

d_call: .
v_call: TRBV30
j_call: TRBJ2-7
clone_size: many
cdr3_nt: TGTGCCTGGAGTCGGGGCTACGAGCAGTACTTC
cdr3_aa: CAWSRGYEQYF

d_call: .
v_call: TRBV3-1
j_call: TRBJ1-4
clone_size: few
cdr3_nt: TGTGCCAGCAGCCAAGATCCATCGGCTTCTAATGAAGAACTGTTTTTT
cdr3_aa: CASSQDPSASNEELFF

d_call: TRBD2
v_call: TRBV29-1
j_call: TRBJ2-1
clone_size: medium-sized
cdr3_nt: TGCAGCGTTGTGAGGACTAGCGATGGGGGTGAGCAGTTCTTC
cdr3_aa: CSVVRTSDGGEQFF

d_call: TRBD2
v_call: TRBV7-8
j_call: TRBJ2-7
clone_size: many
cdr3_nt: TGTGCCAGCAGCGCGGGAGGGGAGGGGACCGAGCAGTACTTC
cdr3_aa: CASSAGGEGTEQYF

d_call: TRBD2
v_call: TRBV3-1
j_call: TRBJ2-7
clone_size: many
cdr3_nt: TGTGCCAGCAGCCAAGGAGGGACTAGCGGGAGGTACGAGCAGTACTTC
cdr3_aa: CASSQGGTSGRYEQYF

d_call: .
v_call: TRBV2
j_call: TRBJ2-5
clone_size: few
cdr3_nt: TGTGCCACCCGACAGAACCAAGAGACCCAGTACTTC
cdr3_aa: CATRQNQETQYF

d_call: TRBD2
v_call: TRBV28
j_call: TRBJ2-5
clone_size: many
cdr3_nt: TGTGCCAGCAGCCGATCGGGGGGGCGTAAAGAGACCCAGTACTTC
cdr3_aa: CASSRSGGRKETQYF

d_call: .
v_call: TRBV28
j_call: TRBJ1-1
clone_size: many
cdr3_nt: TGTGCCAGCAGTTTAACGCACACTGAAGCTTTCTTT
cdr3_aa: CASSLTHTEAFF

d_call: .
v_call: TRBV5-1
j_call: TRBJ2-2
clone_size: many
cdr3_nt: TGCGCCAGCAGCTTCCCCGCTGGCGGAAGGAACACCGGGGAGCTGTTTTTT
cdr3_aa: CASSFPAGGRNTGELFF

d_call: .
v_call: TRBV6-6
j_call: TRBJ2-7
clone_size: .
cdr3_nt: TGTGCCAGCAGTTACTCGGTTTCAGACGGAGGATTGCGCCAGTACTTC
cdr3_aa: CASSYSVSDGGLRQYF

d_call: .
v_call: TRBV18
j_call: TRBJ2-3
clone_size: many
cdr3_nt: TGTGCCAGCTCACCTGAAGGGTGGGCAGATACGCAGTATTTT
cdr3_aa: CASSPEGWADTQYF

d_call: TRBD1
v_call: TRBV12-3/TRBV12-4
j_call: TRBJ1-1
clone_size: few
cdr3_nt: TGTGCCAGCAGTTCCCGACAGGGGAGTGAAGCTTTCTTT
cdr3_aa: CASSSRQGSEAFF

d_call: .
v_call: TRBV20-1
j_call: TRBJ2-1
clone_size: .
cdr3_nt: TGCCGTGCCGGGCCAACCTACAATGAGCAGTTCTTC
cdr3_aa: CRAGPTYNEQFF

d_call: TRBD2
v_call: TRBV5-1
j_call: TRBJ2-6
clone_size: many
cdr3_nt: TGCGCCAGCAGCACCACTAGCGGTATCTCTGGGGCCAACGTCCTGACTTTC
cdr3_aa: CASSTTSGISGANVLTF

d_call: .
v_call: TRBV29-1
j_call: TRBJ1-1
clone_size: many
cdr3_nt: TGCAGCGTTGTATACAGGGAAGGGTGGGAAGCTTTCTTT
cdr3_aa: CSVVYREGWEAFF

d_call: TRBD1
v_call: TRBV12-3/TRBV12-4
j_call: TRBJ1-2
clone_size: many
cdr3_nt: TGTGCCAGCAGCCCAGGGACAGGGGACAGCTACACCTTC
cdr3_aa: CASSPGTGDSYTF

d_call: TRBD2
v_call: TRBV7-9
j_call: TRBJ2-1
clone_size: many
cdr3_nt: TGTGCCAGCAGCTCCCCAGTGGCTAGCGGGAGGCATGAGCAGTTCTTC
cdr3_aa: CASSSPVASGRHEQFF

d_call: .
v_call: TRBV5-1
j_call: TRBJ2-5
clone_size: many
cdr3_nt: TGCGCCAGCAGCCCGGGGCAGGCGGAGGAGACCCAGTACTTC
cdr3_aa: CASSPGQAEETQYF

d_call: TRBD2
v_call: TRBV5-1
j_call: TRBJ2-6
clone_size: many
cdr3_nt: TGCGCCAGCAGGGAGACTAGCGGGGGGGCTGGGGCCAACGTCCTGACTTTC
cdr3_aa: CASRETSGGAGANVLTF

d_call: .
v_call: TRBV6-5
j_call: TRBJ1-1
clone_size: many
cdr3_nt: TGTGCCAGCAGCCGTACTACAGGGTCGAAGGGGAACACTGAAGCTTTCTTT
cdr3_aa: CASSRTTGSKGNTEAFF

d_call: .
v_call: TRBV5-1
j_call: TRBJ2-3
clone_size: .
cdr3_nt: TGCGCCAGCAGCTTGGTAGGGCCCCCAGGTACGCAGTATTTT
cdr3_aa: CASSLVGPPGTQYF

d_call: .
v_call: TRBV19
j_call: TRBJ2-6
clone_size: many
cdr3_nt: TGTGCCAGTAGTATAGGCCACAGATTCCGCTCTGGGGCCAACGTCCTGACTTTC
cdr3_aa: CASSIGHRFRSGANVLTF